This entry describes one T cell receptor (beta chain). Its antigen is unidentified. Sequencing used immunoSEQ multiplex PCR; TCRdb keeps in-frame clones, though not all of them. The top ten hold around 1.4% of the sample, which has 89,000 or so clones, around four fifths seen once. The data were obtained in a study of lymphopenia after photon versus proton radiotherapy. Study observations and caveats: Oligoclonal CD8+ Temra expansion after nadir drove photon patients' diversity drop.

Looked up from germline, CDR1 is MDHEN and CDR2 is SYDVKM. V shed 3 bases and J shed 2 bases, with 15 bases lying between them. This CDR3 is 16 amino acids long. The chain recombines TRBV28 with TRBJ2-3; D call uncertain. The sequencing used peripheral blood, collected from a patient treated with proton-based radiotherapy. The TCR comes from a man aged 60 to 75 with pancreatic cancer. In nucleotides, the CDR3 is TGTGCCAGCAGTTTCCGACCGACTCGGCTCACAGATACGCAGTATTTT. Translating it yields CASSFRPTRLTDTQYF.